This T cell receptor (beta chain) was retrieved from a study of blood T cells in healthy people across ages. Study observations and caveats: Leaving the PBMCs unsorted stopped any conclusive comparison of naive versus antigen-experienced cells. Estimates based on one million T cells were treated as lower bounds.

The CDR3 is made up of 15 amino acids. CDR1 is SGHDT and CDR2 is YYEEEE in the germline V gene. Comment on this clonotype: What it binds is unknown. Sequence at one end of the junction differs from germline and may be a read error.

A second PCR, run for about 7 to 11 cycles, used a sample-barcoded 5' primer plus a J-beta primer mix. A template-switch adaptor containing 12 random nucleotides labeled each cDNA molecule. TCRdb passed the 5' RACE reads through MiXCR, listing each CDR3 protein once. The sample lists 800,000 to 1,000,000 distinct CDR3 sequences; about 44% were seen once. The chain links TRBV5-6 to TRBJ1-2; TRBD1 agrees at 10 bases. This clonotype was sampled from a man in his thirties or forties in good health. Sequenced sample: blood. The CDR3 nucleotides are TGTGCCAGCGGCTTGGAGGGGACAGGGGACTATGGCTACACCTTC. The encoded protein is CASGLEGTGDYGYTF.